In this sample, the clone carrying this T cell receptor beta chain turned up many times. This CDR3 spans 14 amino acids. Trimming stripped 1 base from V and 5 bases from J, with 12 bases between. CDR1 is SGHTA and CDR2 is FQGNSA in the germline V gene. The sample originates from a study of early T cells in non-severe SARS-CoV-2 infection. Attached unique molecular identifiers marked individual cDNA molecules. TCRdb called the 5' RACE reads again in MiXCR, with one record for every CDR3 protein. The table has about 52,000 distinct CDR3 sequences, under 7.5% seen once. The specimen was whole blood. The source is an adult who was a healthcare worker with PCR-confirmed SARS-CoV-2 infection or an uninfected control (not recorded which). V usage is TRBV7-2 and J usage is TRBJ2-7; tentatively, D is TRBD1 or TRBD2 (5 bases each). Here the CDR3 DNA reads TGTGCCAGCAGCTTAGATCGGGGACGGGACGAGCAGTACTTC. This gives the protein CASSLDRGRDEQYF.